Shown below are 12 T cell receptor beta chains from a single sample sequenced in a study of beta chain features in type 1 diabetes. Study results and caveats: Type 1 diabetes patients had TCRB CDR3s that were shorter (moderately but significantly so) in all four CD4+ subsets.

These receptors' targets are unknown. Expressed TCRB transcripts got sequenced, as all isolated RNA was reverse transcribed. Data came from immunoSEQ multiplex PCR; TCRdb stores just in-frame clones and leaves some out. The sample comprises 40,000 or so clones, around 70% of which are singletons, and more than 2% rests with the top ten. Sequenced input: Tregs from blood. These receptors were taken from a woman younger than 35 with type 1 diabetes.

This rearrangement joins TRBV19 to TRBJ2-1, with a tentative D call TRBD1 (6 bases). Germline assignment: CDR1 LNHDA and CDR2 SQIVND (reference sequence). CDR3 length: 15 residues. V was shortened by 3 bases and J by 8 bases, with 17 bases between the two germline ends. CDR3 amino acids: CASSIGQGFRDEQFF. The CDR3 DNA reads as TGTGCCAGTAGTATTGGTCAGGGGTTTAGGGATGAGCAGTTCTTC.

The V call is TRBV9, the J call TRBJ2-3, with a tentative D call TRBD2 (6 bases). V was pared by 2 bases and J by 4 bases, with 14 bases between. CDR1 SGDLS and CDR2 YYNGEE come from the germline V gene. This CDR3 spans 15 amino acids. The CDR3 DNA reads as TGTGCCAGCAGCGTGGAGGGGAAGAGGGCAGATACGCAGTATTTT. Protein product: CASSVEGKRADTQYF.

This clone was seen only a few times. J is TRBJ2-5 and V is TRBV7-2; 9 positions agree with TRBD2. Germline assignment: CDR1 SGHTA and CDR2 FQGNSA. The length of the CDR3 is 15 residues. The ends lost 8 bases at V and 6 bases at J; junction bases unmatched: 13. The CDR3 here is CASRVGGGALKTQYF. The CDR3 DNA reads TGTGCCAGCCGGGTTGGCGGGGGGGCCTTGAAGACCCAGTACTTC. Filled out from reference TRBV7-2 and TRBJ2-5, the complete variable domain reads GAGVSQSPSNKVTEKGKDVELRCDPISGHTALYWYRQSLGQGLEFLIYFQGNSAPDKSGLPSDRFSAERTGGSVSTLTIQRTQQEDSAVYLCASRVGGGALKTQYFGPGTRLLVL.

Relative to its sample, this clone is medium-sized. The chain combines TRBV27 with TRBJ2-7; D not certain. Trimming took 2 bases from V and 9 from J, leaving 20 bases between them. The germline gives CDR1 MNHEY, CDR2 SMNVEV (reference sequence). There are 15 residues in the CDR3. The CDR3 bases are TGTGCCAGCAGTTTAAACTTGGCCGGGTCTACGGGGCAGTACTTC. Translating it yields CASSLNLAGSTGQYF.

Only a few counts were recorded for this clone. The V gene is TRBV7-2, the J gene TRBJ1-2; TRBD1 is a possible D gene (6 bases). Germline-derived CDR1 and CDR2 are SGHTA and FQGNSA. The CDR3 runs 17 residues. V was cut by 2 bases and J by 4 bases, with 20 bases left in between. The CDR3 nucleotides read TGTGCCAGCAGCTTACGGCGACAGGTCGTTGGTCTCTATGGCTACACCTTC. It codes for CASSLRRQVVGLYGYTF.

The V and J genes are TRBV7-9 and TRBJ2-7, with TRBD2 identical over 8 bases. The length of the CDR3 is 14 residues. Losses at the gene ends were 1 base for V and 2 bases for J; bases not matched to a gene: 1. Per germline, CDR1 SEHNR and CDR2 FQNEAQ (reference sequence). CDR3 sequence: CASSLEAGAYEQYF. CDR3 bases: TGTGCCAGCAGCTTAGAAGCGGGGGCCTACGAGCAGTACTTC.

This chain links TRBV25-1 with TRBJ1-5, with 9 nucleotides matching TRBD1. This CDR3 is 15 amino acids long. Losses at the gene ends were 4 bases for V and 5 bases for J; bases not matched to a gene: 6. The V gene's germline CDR1 is MGHDK and CDR2 SYGVNS. Here the CDR3 DNA reads TGTGCCAGCAGTGGTTGGGACAGGGCGGATCAGCCCCAGCATTTT. It codes for CASSGWDRADQPQHF.

The chain uses TRBV29-1 and TRBJ2-7; 8 nucleotides match TRBD1. The CDR3 has 13 residues. From germline, CDR1 is SQVTM and CDR2 ANQGSEA. V trimming: 7 bases; J trimming: 0 bases; junction bases outside the gene matches: 5. CDR3 nucleotide sequence: TGCAGCGCCACAGGGGGTACCTCCTACGAGCAGTACTTC. It translates to CSATGGTSYEQYF.

The V call is TRBV7-9, the J call TRBJ1-1, with D unresolved. The germline V gene encodes CDR1 SEHNR and CDR2 FQNEAQ (reference sequence). Trimming left V 9 bases short and J 1 base short, with 12 bases between. The CDR3 loop spans 13 amino acids. CDR3 sequence reads: CASSLTANTEAFF. DNA of the CDR3: TGTGCCAGTTCCCTTACAGCGAACACTGAAGCTTTCTTT.

The J gene is TRBJ1-1, the V gene TRBV29-1; 11 bases are a match to TRBD1. CDR1 SQVTM and CDR2 ANQGSEA come from the germline V gene. V was clipped by 7 bases and J by 6 bases; unmatched bases: 4. The length of the CDR3 is 12 residues. The CDR3 nucleotides read TGCAGCGACGGACAGGGGGCCGCTGAAGCTTTCTTT. Its protein product is CSDGQGAAEAFF.

On this clone: The junction departs from germline at one end; a sequencing error may be responsible. V is TRBV30 and J is TRBJ2-3; the D is unclear. The CDR3 is made up of 12 amino acids. Germline-derived CDR1 and CDR2 are GTSNPN and SVGIG (reference sequence). This CDR3 is CAWSVVHIPPNF. The CDR3 DNA reads as TGTGCCTGGAGTGTGGTGCACATACCCCCGAATTTT. The full variable domain, with the rest looked up from reference TRBV30 and TRBJ2-3, is SQTIHQWPATLVQPVGSPLSLECTVEGTSNPNLYWYRQAAGRGLQLLFYSVGIGQISSEVPQNLSASRPQDRQFILSSKKLLLSDSGFYLCAWSVVHIPPNFGPGTRLTVL.

The chain recombines TRBV6-5 with TRBJ2-6, with 9 bases identical to TRBD1. The CDR3 is 15 amino acids. V was clipped by 5 bases and J by 3 bases; unmatched bases: 2. Per germline, CDR1 MNHEY and CDR2 SVGAGI. Here the CDR3 DNA reads TGTGCCAGCAGTCGGACAGGGGTTGGGGCCAACGTCCTGACTTTC. Translated, it gives CASSRTGVGANVLTF.